A single TCR beta chain is shown here with its context. Its antigen is unknown. The CDR3 is 13 residues long. Germline CDR1 SGHRS, CDR2 YFSETQ. With 0 bases removed from V and 8 bases from J, the gap between germline ends came to 11 bases. PCR amplification relied on 60 Vbeta primers (plus 13 Jbeta primers). Clones were read by immunoSEQ multiplex PCR, and TCRdb kept only the in-frame ones, dropping some. Altogether about 160,000 clones are present, about 76% being singletons, with the ten largest covering about 2.1%. This sample was included in a study of cytomegalovirus exposure and HLA in healthy donors. Study-wide background: Some 87 million unique TCRs from HLA-typed donors were held in an early release of data. Study-level findings and limits: The only immune exposure information that was available was CMV serostatus. Compared with the approximately 700-donor mean, an Asian-associated ancestry cluster reportedly had fewer N-insertions, according to a later analysis. Sequencing had likely introduced a cluster of highly shared sequence variants as an artifact.

The receptor was isolated from a female donor in good health and CMV-seronegative. The rearrangement joins TRBV5-1 to TRBJ1-2, with D possibly being TRBD1 (6 bases). The sequenced sample was PBMCs. The CDR3 reads CASSLARGGGYTF. The DNA of the CDR3 is TGCGCCAGCAGCTTGGCGAGGGGGGGAGGCTACACCTTC.